Here is one T cell receptor beta chain with its context. These data originate in a study of T cell changes during pregnancy in multiple sclerosis. Trimming removed 5 bases from V and 0 bases from J; junction bases left unmatched: 9. This CDR3 spans 16 amino acids. CDR1 and CDR2 (germline): SEHNR, FQNEAQ (reference sequence). Assay: immunoSEQ multiplex PCR; the TCRdb copy retains only in-frame clones and omits some. The table has around 92,000 clones, roughly 91% seen once. The sequence was obtained from a female donor with multiple sclerosis, enrolled in a pregnancy study. The gene calls are TRBV7-9 and TRBJ1-1; 7 bases agree with TRBD1. The sequencing used peripheral blood, collected in the first trimester of pregnancy. CDR3 sequence reads: CASSSRGTEMNTEAFF. In DNA, the CDR3 is TGTGCCAGCAGCAGCCGCGGGACAGAAATGAACACTGAAGCTTTCTTT.